The rows below give T cell receptor beta chains drawn from one sample of a study of shared clonotypes between healthy human individuals. Profiled with immunoSEQ multiplex PCR; TCRdb holds only in-frame clones, not every one. Here the sample spans approximately 1.9 million clones, about 94% being singletons. The sequenced material came from naive CD8+ T cells from PBMCs. These receptors came from a young man in good health. Some clones in this sample may be carry-over from other donors' samples. The CDR3 runs from the conserved cysteine through the conserved F or W. The D gene is left open where the match is weak. The size entry is marked missing in some rows and otherwise reads once, few, many or a size class.

>-|TRBJ2-1|TRBV7-3|-
CASRMSGGVYNEQFF
TGTGCCAGCAGGATGTCTGGGGGCGTCTACAATGAGCAGTTCTTC
>-|TRBJ2-7|TRBV5-8|-
CASSLADLPHEQYF
TGTGCCAGCAGCTTGGCGGACTTACCCCACGAGCAGTACTTC
>-|TRBJ1-5|TRBV28|-
CASSLLWSKKQPQHF
TGTGCCAGCAGTTTACTTTGGTCCAAGAAGCAGCCCCAGCATTTT
>TRBD2|TRBJ2-5|TRBV28|-
CASSRGLAGDPQETQYF
TGTGCCAGCAGTCGGGGACTAGCGGGAGATCCCCAAGAGACCCAGTACTTC
>-|TRBJ2-1|TRBV2|-
CASINGGQEQFF
TGTGCCAGCATTAATGGCGGCCAAGAGCAGTTCTTC
>-|TRBJ2-7|TRBV5-4|-
CASSQIDSSYEQYF
TGTGCCAGCAGCCAAATAGACAGCTCCTACGAGCAGTACTTC
>-|TRBJ2-6|TRBV2|-
CASSERGISGANVLTF
TGTGCCAGCAGTGAAAGAGGGATCTCTGGGGCCAACGTCCTGACTTTC
>TRBD1|TRBJ1-2|TRBV7-2|-
CASSWGSGGLYGYTF
TGTGCCAGCAGCTGGGGATCAGGGGGCCTCTATGGCTACACCTTC
>-|TRBJ2-2|TRBV5-6|-
CASSLGFGELFF
TGTGCCAGCAGCTTGGGGTTCGGGGAGCTGTTTTTT
>-|TRBJ2-7|TRBV7-3|-
CASSLGGNYEQYF
TGTGCCAGCAGCTTAGGGGGAAACTACGAGCAGTACTTC
>-|TRBJ1-2|TRBV7-9|-
CASSFPGGGYTF
TGTGCCAGCAGCTTTCCCGGGGGCGGCTACACCTTC
>TRBD1|TRBJ2-7|TRBV12-5|-
CASGTGYEQYF
TGTGCTAGTGGGACAGGGTACGAGCAGTACTTC
>TRBD1|TRBJ1-4|TRBV6-1|-
CASSTGGANEKLFF
TGTGCCAGCAGTACAGGGGGCGCTAATGAAAAACTGTTTTTT
>-|TRBJ2-7|TRBV21-1|-
CASSDGGVSGPLPPYEQYF
TGTGCCAGCAGCGATGGGGGGGTAAGCGGACCCCTACCCCCCTACGAGCAGTACTTC
>-|TRBJ1-2|TRBV27|-
CASSLNTLYGYTF
TGTGCCAGCAGTTTAAATACCCTCTATGGCTACACCTTC
>TRBD2|TRBJ2-2|TRBV14|-
CASSPARSGIRTGELFF
TGTGCCAGCAGCCCTGCCCGGAGCGGGATACGCACCGGGGAGCTGTTTTTT
>-|TRBJ1-1|TRBV30|few
CAWSPAGFEAFF
TGTGCCTGGAGCCCCGCAGGGTTTGAAGCTTTCTTT
>TRBD1|TRBJ2-1|TRBV2|-
CASSGTGGSYNEQFF
TGTGCCAGCAGTGGGACAGGGGGCTCCTACAATGAGCAGTTCTTC
>-|TRBJ1-2|TRBV27|-
CASSFSGSGAGYTF
TGTGCCAGCAGTTTTTCGGGTAGTGGGGCTGGCTACACCTTC
>TRBD1|TRBJ2-7|TRBV13|-
CASSLGRQGREQYF
TGTGCCAGCAGCTTAGGCCGACAGGGCAGGGAGCAGTACTTC
>-|TRBJ1-2|TRBV7-9|-
CASEGGNTYGYTF
TGTGCCAGTGAAGGGGGGAATACCTATGGCTACACCTTC
>TRBD1|TRBJ1-1|TRBV25-1|-
CASSGHRGVHEAAFF
TGTGCCAGCAGTGGACACAGGGGAGTCCACGAAGCGGCTTTCTTT
>-|TRBJ1-3|TRBV28|-
CASSLVGGSGNTIYF
TGTGCCAGCAGTTTGGTTGGGGGCTCTGGAAACACCATATATTTT
>-|TRBJ2-7|TRBV6-1|-
CASSEVYPIQTYEQYF
TGTGCCAGCAGTGAAGTGTACCCAATTCAGACCTACGAGCAGTACTTC
>TRBD1|TRBJ1-1|TRBV9|once
CASSPPQGAMNTEAFF
TGTGCCAGCAGCCCCCCCCAGGGGGCTATGAACACTGAAGCTTTCTTT
>TRBD2|TRBJ2-3|TRBV4-3|-
CASSQDLVGLAGTDTQYF
TGCGCCAGCAGCCAAGATTTAGTAGGCCTAGCGGGCACAGATACGCAGTATTTT
>TRBD2|TRBJ2-1|TRBV6-1|-
CASNEGYSGRAPRNEQFF
TGTGCCAGCAATGAAGGTTATAGCGGGAGGGCCCCCCGCAATGAGCAGTTCTTC
>TRBD1|TRBJ2-3|TRBV4-3|-
CASSQDEQGATDTQYF
TGCGCCAGCAGCCAAGACGAACAGGGGGCCACAGATACGCAGTATTTT
>TRBD1|TRBJ1-1|TRBV15|-
CATSRELGQIDTEAFF
TGTGCCACCAGCAGGGAACTGGGACAGATCGACACTGAAGCTTTCTTT
>-|TRBJ2-7|TRBV19|-
CASRRADSYEQYF
TGTGCCAGTAGAAGGGCGGACTCCTACGAGCAGTACTTC
>TRBD1|TRBJ2-1|TRBV27|-
CASSLTRDRIYNNEQFF
TGTGCCAGCAGTCTAACCCGGGACAGAATATATAACAATGAGCAGTTCTTC
>-|TRBJ2-3|TRBV7-2|-
CASSSGTFTDTQYF
TGTGCCAGCAGCTCGGGGACTTTTACAGATACGCAGTATTTT
>-|TRBJ2-5|TRBV25-1|once
CASRARFYQETQYF
TGTGCCAGCAGAGCCAGATTTTACCAAGAGACCCAGTACTTC
>-|TRBJ1-1|TRBV4-3|-
CASSLGGDTEAFF
TGCGCCAGCAGCCTGGGAGGGGATACTGAAGCTTTCTTT
>-|TRBJ1-2|TRBV18|-
CASSEGTELYGYTF
TGTGCCAGCTCCGAAGGCACAGAGCTCTATGGCTACACCTTC
>TRBD1|TRBJ1-2|TRBV6-1|-
CASGGGGGQDLLYGYTF
TGTGCCAGCGGTGGGGGAGGGGGCCAGGATCTACTCTATGGCTACACCTTC
>TRBD2|TRBJ2-7|TRBV6-5|-
CASRPGLAAHEQYF
TGTGCCAGCAGACCAGGACTAGCGGCTCACGAGCAGTACTTC
>TRBD1|TRBJ2-2|TRBV5-1|-
CASSARTGANTGELFF
TGCGCCAGCAGCGCTCGGACAGGGGCGAACACCGGGGAGCTGTTTTTT
>-|TRBJ2-7|TRBV5-8|-
CASRLAPEQYF
TGTGCCAGCAGACTAGCCCCCGAGCAGTACTTC
>-|TRBJ1-4|TRBV11-2|once
CASSLDLWPDEKLFF
TGTGCCAGCAGCTTAGATTTGTGGCCGGATGAAAAACTGTTTTTT
>-|TRBJ2-7|TRBV7-9|-
CASSLEHYEQYF
TGTGCCAGCAGCTTAGAGCACTACGAGCAGTACTTC
>-|TRBJ2-2|TRBV6-5|-
CASSYLGGFNTGELFF
TGTGCCAGCAGTTACTTGGGCGGGTTCAACACCGGGGAGCTGTTTTTT
>TRBD1|TRBJ1-2|TRBV19|-
CASSIMGQGASGYTF
TGTGCCAGTAGTATCATGGGACAGGGGGCGTCTGGCTACACCTTC
>TRBD1|TRBJ2-1|TRBV9|-
CASSGRDRVNEQFF
TGTGCCAGCAGCGGCCGGGACAGGGTTAATGAGCAGTTCTTC
>-|TRBJ2-1|TRBV5-1|-
CASSFNSYNEQFF
TGCGCCAGCAGCTTTAACTCCTACAATGAGCAGTTCTTC